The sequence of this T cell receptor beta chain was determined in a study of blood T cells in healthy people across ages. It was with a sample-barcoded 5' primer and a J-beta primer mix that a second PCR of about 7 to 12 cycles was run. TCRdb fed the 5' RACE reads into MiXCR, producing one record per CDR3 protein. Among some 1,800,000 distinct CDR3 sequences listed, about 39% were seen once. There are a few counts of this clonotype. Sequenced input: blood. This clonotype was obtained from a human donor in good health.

The CDR3 bases are TGTGCCAACCCACAGGGAACTGGGGCCAACGTCCTGACTTTC. Translation gives CANPQGTGANVLTF. V gene TRBV2 combines with J gene TRBJ2-6; a weak D match, TRBD1 (6 bases). V lost 10 bases, J lost 2 bases, and 12 bases lay in between. The CDR3 sequence is 14 residues long. Germline CDR1 reads SNHLY; CDR2 reads FYNNEI. The entire variable domain, with the rest obtained from reference TRBV2 and TRBJ2-6, is as follows: EPEVTQTPSHQVTQMGQEVILRCVPISNHLYFYWYRQILGQKVEFLVSFYNNEISEKSEIFDDQFSVERPDGSNFTLKIRSTKLEDSAMYFCANPQGTGANVLTFGAGSRLTVL.